This T cell receptor (beta chain) was sequenced during a study of hypomethylating agent response in myelodysplastic syndrome. Study-wide findings and caveats: Only about eleven patients were analyzed in this small cohort.

Note on this clone: Its target is not known.

Clones were read by immunoSEQ multiplex PCR, and TCRdb kept only the in-frame ones, dropping some. The repertoire has over 1,500 clones, roughly 86% of them found once; the top ten carry around 3.2%. Per the germline V gene, CDR1 is MNHNY and CDR2 is SVGAGI (reference sequence). Trimming stripped 0 bases from V and 0 bases from J, with 8 bases between. This CDR3 has 15 amino acids. This chain links TRBV6-6 with TRBJ1-2, with D uncertain. The origin of this receptor is a human donor with myelodysplastic syndrome. The sample in question was bone marrow, obtained before or after starting hypomethylating agent treatment for myelodysplastic syndrome (not recorded which). CDR3 in amino acids: CASSYSKGANYGYTF. DNA for the CDR3: TGTGCCAGCAGTTACTCGAAGGGTGCTAACTATGGCTACACCTTC.